The 5 T cell receptor beta chains reported below all come from one sample, sequenced in a study of T-cell reconstitution after alpha-beta-depleted transplantation in children (dated by TCRdb to 2016 to 2017). The protocol used for the library was PCR. Instrument used: Illumina HiSeq 2500. Molecular barcoding was employed in the preparation of TCR libraries, with unique molecular identifiers being used to normalize TCRbeta repertoire quantification. TCRdb took the public reads, trimmed them with fastp at Q25, ran MiXCR for clone calling and kept in-frame beta chains. Here each entry gathers all rows of one CDR3 protein and keeps the most common genes and DNA. In all, the sample holds 200,000 to 250,000 distinct CDR3 sequences, and roughly 9% of those were seen once. The ten most abundant clones make up roughly 6.2% of the sample. This sample comprised PBMCs from the stem cell graft donor, obtained from the stem cell graft. The receptors stem from a human donor who donated a stem cell graft to a child with acute lymphoblastic leukemia.

This clonotype has only a few counts. This sequence joins TRBV18 and TRBJ2-7, with TRBD2 matching over 8 bases. CDR3 length equals 15 residues. CDR1 KGHSH and CDR2 LQKENI come from the germline V gene. V was pared by 5 bases and J by 2 bases, with 8 bases of the junction left unmatched. For the CDR3, the DNA is TGTGCCAGCTCAACAGGAGCGGGGGTGGCCTACGAGCAGTACTTC. It translates to CASSTGAGVAYEQYF.

At least ten counts were recorded for this clonotype. The chain employs TRBV5-5 and TRBJ2-7, with 7 positions matching TRBD1. CDR3 length: 14 residues. Per the germline V gene, CDR1 is SGHKS and CDR2 is YYEKEE (reference sequence). V trimming: 4 bases; J trimming: 2 bases; junction bases outside the gene matches: 6. The CDR3 DNA reads TGTGCCAGCAGCCTATACAGGGGACCCTACGAGCAGTACTTC. This sequence encodes CASSLYRGPYEQYF.

The V call is TRBV5-6, the J call TRBJ2-1; 7 nucleotides align to TRBD1. Germline V CDR1 and CDR2: SGHDT, YYEEEE. J lost 6 bases, V lost 2 bases, and 11 bases had no gene match. The CDR3 runs to 16 residues. The CDR3 loop reads CASSFRQGTPPNEQFF. DNA of the CDR3: TGTGCCAGCAGCTTCCGACAGGGAACGCCACCCAATGAGCAGTTCTTC.

This chain joins TRBV5-1 and TRBJ2-7; 10 bases are a match to TRBD1. Trimming took 3 bases from V and 5 from J; bases not matched to a gene: 11. The CDR3 consists of 16 residues. The germline CDR1 and CDR2 sequences are SGHRS and YFSETQ. CDR3 DNA sequence: TGCGCCAGCAGCTCCGACTCGGACAGGGGGGAGCACGAGCAGTACTTC. Protein product: CASSSDSDRGEHEQYF.

The rearrangement links TRBV12-3 or TRBV12-4 to TRBJ1-1, with TRBD1 as a possible D gene (6 bases). CDR3 length: 18 amino acids. Trimming stripped 5 bases from V and 3 bases from J, with 25 bases between. In DNA form, the CDR3 reads TGTGCCAGCAGTAAGGGTTTTCGGGACACCGGAGACTACACTGAAGCTTTCTTT. It specifies CASSKGFRDTGDYTEAFF.